The present entry profiles one T cell receptor (beta chain) with its context. The antigen is not known. This entry is derived from a study of PD-L1 blockade in urothelial cancer. Study summary: About 90% of the 29 patients were males with bladder-origin urothelial cancer. Reported median T cell count for blood samples was roughly 150,000. General study results and limits: TCR clonality was measured in pretreatment peripheral blood. Clonality below the median predicted better survival.

The repertoire was sequenced with immunoSEQ multiplex PCR; TCRdb's copy has only in-frame clones and lacks some. The repertoire holds 75,000 to 95,000 clones, with 90% to 95% as singletons. J lost 6 bases, V lost 4 bases, and 11 bases had no gene match. Germline V CDR1 and CDR2: SGHTA, FQGTGA. The CDR3 contains 18 residues. Sample: PBMCs, taken around atezolizumab (anti-PD-L1) treatment. This chain joins TRBV7-3 and TRBJ2-2; 13 bases agree with TRBD2. This receptor was taken from a man in his sixties with urothelial cancer. The CDR3 protein is CASSSLKTSGGRSGELFF. The CDR3 DNA is TGTGCCAGCAGCTCCCTAAAGACTAGCGGGGGGCGGTCCGGGGAGCTGTTTTTT.